These T cell receptor beta chains were read from a single sample in a study of OX40 agonist ivuxolimab in advanced cancers. Clones were read by immunoSEQ multiplex PCR, and TCRdb kept only the in-frame ones, dropping some. This table has 20,000 to 30,000 clones, around 90% appearing once. Sequences were derived from CD4+ or CD8+ T cells sorted from blood, sampled in a trial of the OX40 agonist ivuxolimab. Every receptor here comes from an adult with an advanced solid tumor such as melanoma, head and neck, liver or kidney cancer. Both conserved end residues are part of each CDR3. A D gene is named only where the DNA matches it firmly. Not all rows give a size; the values are once, few, many and, for expanded clones, a class.

CDR3nt,CDR3aa,v_gene,d_gene,j_gene,abundance
TGTGCCAGCAGCTCCCTAAGTAACAGGGGGGAAGGCTCTGGGGCCAACGTCCTGACTTTC,CASSSLSNRGEGSGANVLTF,TRBV5-4,TRBD1,TRBJ2-6,-
TGTGCCTGGAGTGACGGGAGCAATCAGCCCCAGCATTTT,CAWSDGSNQPQHF,TRBV30,-,TRBJ1-5,-
TGTGCCAGCAGCTTAGTAGGGACACGCACAGATACGCAGTATTTT,CASSLVGTRTDTQYF,TRBV11-3,-,TRBJ2-3,-
TGTGCCAGTAGGGACAGGGACACTGAAGCTTTCTTT,CASRDRDTEAFF,TRBV19,TRBD1,TRBJ1-1,few
TGCGCCAGCAGCCCGGACAGGAATCAGCCCCAGCATTTT,CASSPDRNQPQHF,TRBV4-1,TRBD1,TRBJ1-5,-
TGTGCCAGCAGCGTAACCGGGACGGCTTTCACAGATACGCAGTATTTT,CASSVTGTAFTDTQYF,TRBV9,-,TRBJ2-3,-
TGTGCCAGCAGCGCCGAATGGGCCAGCGGGTCCTACGAGCAGTACTTC,CASSAEWASGSYEQYF,TRBV4-2,-,TRBJ2-7,-
TGTGCCAGCAGCGTAGGACAGGCCTATTCACCCCTCCACTTT,CASSVGQAYSPLHF,TRBV9,-,TRBJ1-6,-
TGTGCCTGGAGTCCCTCCAAACAGGTCCCCTACGAGCAGTACTTC,CAWSPSKQVPYEQYF,TRBV30,-,TRBJ2-7,once
TGTGCCAGCTCAACGCCCGGGGCGGAAGAGACCCAGTACTTC,CASSTPGAEETQYF,TRBV18,-,TRBJ2-5,-
TGCGCCAGCAGCCAAGCTGTTGCCGCAGGATACGAGCAGTACTTC,CASSQAVAAGYEQYF,TRBV4-1,-,TRBJ2-7,-
TGTGCCAGTACGCGACAGGGGGACTACAATGAGCAGTTCTTC,CASTRQGDYNEQFF,TRBV19,TRBD1,TRBJ2-1,-
TGTGCCAGCAGTTACCGAGCGGGAACCACAGATACGCAGTATTTT,CASSYRAGTTDTQYF,TRBV6-5,TRBD2,TRBJ2-3,-
TGTGCCGTGGGCGGAGGGAGCCCCGCGGGCGAGCAGTACTTC,CAVGGGSPAGEQYF,TRBV28,-,TRBJ2-7,once
TGTGCCAGCAGCTTAGCTGGGGGCTCCTACGAGCAGTACTTC,CASSLAGGSYEQYF,TRBV7-8,-,TRBJ2-7,-
TGTGCCAGCAGCGCAGACGGGGGCGAAGATACGCAGTATTTT,CASSADGGEDTQYF,TRBV9,-,TRBJ2-3,-
TGTGCCAGCAGCTTACAGCGGGAGGACTACAATGAGCAGTTCTTC,CASSLQREDYNEQFF,TRBV11-3,TRBD2,TRBJ2-1,-
TGTGCCAGCTCACGGAGCGGCCTCCAAGAGACCCAGTACTTC,CASSRSGLQETQYF,TRBV5-4,-,TRBJ2-5,-
TGTGCCAGTAGTGGCAGACAGGGGTTGAGGACAGATACGCAGTATTTT,CASSGRQGLRTDTQYF,TRBV19,TRBD1,TRBJ2-3,-